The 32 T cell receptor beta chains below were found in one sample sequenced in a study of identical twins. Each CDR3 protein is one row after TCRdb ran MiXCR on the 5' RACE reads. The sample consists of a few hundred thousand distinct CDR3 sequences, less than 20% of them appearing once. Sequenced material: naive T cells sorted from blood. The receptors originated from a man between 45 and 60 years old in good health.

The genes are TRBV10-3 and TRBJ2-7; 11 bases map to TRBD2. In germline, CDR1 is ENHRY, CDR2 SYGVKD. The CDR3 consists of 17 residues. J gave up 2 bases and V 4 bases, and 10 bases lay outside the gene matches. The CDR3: CAISAFSGTSGAYEQYF. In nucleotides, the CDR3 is TGTGCCATCAGTGCTTTTAGCGGGACTAGCGGCGCCTACGAGCAGTACTTC.

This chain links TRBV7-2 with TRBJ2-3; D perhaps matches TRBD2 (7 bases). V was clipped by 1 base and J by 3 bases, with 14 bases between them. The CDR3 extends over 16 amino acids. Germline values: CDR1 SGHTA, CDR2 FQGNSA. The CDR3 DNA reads TGTGCCAGCAGCTTAGTTGGGGGGGCAGGAACAGATACGCAGTATTTT. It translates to CASSLVGGAGTDTQYF.

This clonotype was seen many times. CDR3 DNA: TGTGCCAGTAGTACGACAGGGAGCTACACTGAAGCTTTCTTT. Translated, it gives CASSTTGSYTEAFF. This chain connects TRBV19 to TRBJ1-1; 7 nucleotides agree with TRBD1. Germline CDR1 and CDR2: LNHDA and SQIVND (reference sequence). The length of the CDR3 is 14 residues. J was trimmed by 3 bases and V by 4 bases; bases with no gene match: 5.

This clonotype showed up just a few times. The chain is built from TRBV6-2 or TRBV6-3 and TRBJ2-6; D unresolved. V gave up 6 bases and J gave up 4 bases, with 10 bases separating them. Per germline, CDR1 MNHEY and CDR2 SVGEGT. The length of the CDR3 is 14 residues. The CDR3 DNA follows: TGTGCCAGCAGAAACGGACGAGGGGCCAACGTCCTGACTTTC. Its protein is CASRNGRGANVLTF.

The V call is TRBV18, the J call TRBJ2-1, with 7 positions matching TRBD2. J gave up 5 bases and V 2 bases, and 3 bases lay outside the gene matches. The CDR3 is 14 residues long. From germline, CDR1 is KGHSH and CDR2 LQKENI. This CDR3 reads CASSPMSGNNEQFF. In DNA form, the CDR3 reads TGTGCCAGCTCACCAATGAGCGGGAACAATGAGCAGTTCTTC.

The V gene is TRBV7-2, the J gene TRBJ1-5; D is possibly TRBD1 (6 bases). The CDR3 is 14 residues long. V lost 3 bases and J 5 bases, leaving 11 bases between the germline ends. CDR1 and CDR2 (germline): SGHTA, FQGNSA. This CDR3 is CASSFGGAHQPQHF. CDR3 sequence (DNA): TGTGCCAGCAGCTTTGGGGGGGCCCATCAGCCCCAGCATTTT.

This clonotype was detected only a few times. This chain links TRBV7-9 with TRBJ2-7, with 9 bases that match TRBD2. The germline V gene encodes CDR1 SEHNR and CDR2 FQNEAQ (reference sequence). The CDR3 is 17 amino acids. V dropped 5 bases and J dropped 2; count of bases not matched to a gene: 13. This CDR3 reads CASSPTRGGTETYEQYF. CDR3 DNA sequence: TGTGCCAGCAGCCCCACGCGGGGGGGGACAGAAACCTACGAGCAGTACTTC.

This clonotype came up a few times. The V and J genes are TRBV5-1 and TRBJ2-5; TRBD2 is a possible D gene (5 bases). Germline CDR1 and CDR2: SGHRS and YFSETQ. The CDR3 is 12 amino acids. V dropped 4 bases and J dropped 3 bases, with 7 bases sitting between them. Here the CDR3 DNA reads TGCGCCAGCAGCCTGCGGGAAGAGACCCAGTACTTC. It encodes CASSLREETQYF.

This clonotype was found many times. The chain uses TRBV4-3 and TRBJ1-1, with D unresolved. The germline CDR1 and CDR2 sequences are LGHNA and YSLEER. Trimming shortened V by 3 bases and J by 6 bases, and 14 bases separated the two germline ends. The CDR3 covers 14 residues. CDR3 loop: CASSHRLGAAEAFF. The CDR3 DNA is TGCGCCAGCAGCCACAGATTAGGAGCGGCTGAAGCTTTCTTT.

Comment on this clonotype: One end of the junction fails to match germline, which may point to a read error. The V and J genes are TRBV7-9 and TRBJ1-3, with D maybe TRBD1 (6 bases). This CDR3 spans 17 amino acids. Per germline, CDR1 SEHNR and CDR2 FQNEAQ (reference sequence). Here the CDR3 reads CASSLVPGQATGNTIYF. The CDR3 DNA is TGTGCCAGCAGTTTAGTACCGGGACAAGCTACTGGAAACACCATATATTTT.

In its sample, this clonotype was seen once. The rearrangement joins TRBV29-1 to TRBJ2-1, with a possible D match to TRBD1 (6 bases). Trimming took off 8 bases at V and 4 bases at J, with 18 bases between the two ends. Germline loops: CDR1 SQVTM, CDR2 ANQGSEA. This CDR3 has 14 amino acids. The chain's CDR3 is CSTEPGTSYNEQFF. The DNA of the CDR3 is TGCAGCACCGAACCCGGGACATCTTACAATGAGCAGTTCTTC.

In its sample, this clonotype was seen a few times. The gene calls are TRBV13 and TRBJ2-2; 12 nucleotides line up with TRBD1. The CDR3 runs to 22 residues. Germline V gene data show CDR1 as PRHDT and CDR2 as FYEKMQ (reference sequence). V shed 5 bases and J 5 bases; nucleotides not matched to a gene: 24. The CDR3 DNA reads TGTGCCAGCAGCCTGAAATCGGGACAGGGGGCGATCCAGCCTTTCCTAACCGGGGAGCTGTTTTTT. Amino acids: CASSLKSGQGAIQPFLTGELFF.

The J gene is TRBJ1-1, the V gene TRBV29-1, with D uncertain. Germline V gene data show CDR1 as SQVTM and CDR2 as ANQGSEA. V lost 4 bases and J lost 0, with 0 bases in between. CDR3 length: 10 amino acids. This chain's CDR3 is CSVVNTEAFF. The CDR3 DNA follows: TGCAGCGTTGTGAACACTGAAGCTTTCTTT.

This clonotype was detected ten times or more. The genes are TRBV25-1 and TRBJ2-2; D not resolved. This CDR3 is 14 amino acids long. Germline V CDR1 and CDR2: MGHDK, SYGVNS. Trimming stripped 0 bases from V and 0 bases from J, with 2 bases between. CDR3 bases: TGTGCCAGCAGTGAATATGCGAACACCGGGGAGCTGTTTTTT. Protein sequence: CASSEYANTGELFF. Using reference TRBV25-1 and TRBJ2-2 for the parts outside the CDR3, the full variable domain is EADIYQTPRYLVIGTGKKITLECSQTMGHDKMYWYQQDPGMELHLIHYSYGVNSTEKGDLSSESTVSRIRTEHFPLTLESARPSHTSQYLCASSEYANTGELFFGEGSRLTVL.

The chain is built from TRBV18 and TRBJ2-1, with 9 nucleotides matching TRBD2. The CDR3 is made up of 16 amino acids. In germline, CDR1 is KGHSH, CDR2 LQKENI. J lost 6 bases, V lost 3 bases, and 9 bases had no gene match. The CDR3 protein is CASSPGGLAGINEQFF. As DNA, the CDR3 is TGTGCCAGCTCACCTGGGGGCCTAGCGGGGATCAATGAGCAGTTCTTC.

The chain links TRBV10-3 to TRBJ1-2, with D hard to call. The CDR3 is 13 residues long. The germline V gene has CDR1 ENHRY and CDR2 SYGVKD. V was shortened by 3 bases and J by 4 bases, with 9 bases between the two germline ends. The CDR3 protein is CAISDRALYGYTF. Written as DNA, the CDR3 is TGTGCCATCAGTGACAGAGCCCTCTATGGCTACACCTTC.

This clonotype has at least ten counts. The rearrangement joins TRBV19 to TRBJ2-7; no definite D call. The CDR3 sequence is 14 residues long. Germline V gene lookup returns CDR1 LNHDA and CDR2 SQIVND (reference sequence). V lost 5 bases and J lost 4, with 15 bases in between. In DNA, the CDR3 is TGTGCCAGTAGTCCGCGGTCGGGTCCGTACGAGCAGTACTTC. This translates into CASSPRSGPYEQYF.

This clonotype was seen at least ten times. CDR3 nucleotides: TGCAGTGCGCCGTTATACAATGAGCAGTTCTTC. Its protein product is CSAPLYNEQFF. V and J are TRBV20-1 and TRBJ2-1; the D is unclear. CDR3 length: 11 amino acids. Trimming removed 6 bases at V and 4 bases at J, with 7 bases between. Germline V gene sequence: CDR1 DFQATT, CDR2 SNEGSKA (reference sequence).

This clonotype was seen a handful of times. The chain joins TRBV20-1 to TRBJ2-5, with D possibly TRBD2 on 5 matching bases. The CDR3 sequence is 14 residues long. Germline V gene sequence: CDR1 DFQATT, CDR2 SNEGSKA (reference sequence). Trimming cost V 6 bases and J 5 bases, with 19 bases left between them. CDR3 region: CSAPPAPGMETQYF. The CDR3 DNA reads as TGCAGTGCCCCACCGGCCCCGGGGATGGAGACCCAGTACTTC.

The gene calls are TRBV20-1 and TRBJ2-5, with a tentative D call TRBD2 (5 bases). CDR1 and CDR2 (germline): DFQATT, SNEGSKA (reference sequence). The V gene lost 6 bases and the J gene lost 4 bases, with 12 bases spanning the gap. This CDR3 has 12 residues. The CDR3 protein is CSAIRTSETQYF. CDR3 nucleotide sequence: TGCAGTGCAATCCGGACTTCAGAGACCCAGTACTTC.

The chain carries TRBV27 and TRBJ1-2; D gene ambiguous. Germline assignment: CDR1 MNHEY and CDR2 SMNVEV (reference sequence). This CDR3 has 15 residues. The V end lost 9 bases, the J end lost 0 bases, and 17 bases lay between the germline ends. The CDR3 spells CARKLRSTPNYGYTF. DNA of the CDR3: TGTGCCAGGAAATTAAGGTCGACTCCTAACTATGGCTACACCTTC.

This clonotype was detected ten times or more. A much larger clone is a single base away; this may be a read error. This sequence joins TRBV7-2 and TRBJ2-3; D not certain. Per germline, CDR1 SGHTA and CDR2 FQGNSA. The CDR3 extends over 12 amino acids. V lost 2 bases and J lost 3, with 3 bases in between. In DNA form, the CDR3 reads TGTGCCAGCAGCTTAAGGACAGATACGCAGTATTTT. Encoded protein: CASSLRTDTQYF.

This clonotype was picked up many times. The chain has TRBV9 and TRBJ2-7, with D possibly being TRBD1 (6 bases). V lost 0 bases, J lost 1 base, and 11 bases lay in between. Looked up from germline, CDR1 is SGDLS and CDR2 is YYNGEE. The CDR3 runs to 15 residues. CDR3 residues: CASSVGQGPSYEQYF. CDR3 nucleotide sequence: TGTGCCAGCAGCGTAGGGCAGGGGCCTTCCTACGAGCAGTACTTC.

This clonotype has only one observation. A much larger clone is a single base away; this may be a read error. CDR3 bases: TGCAGCGTTGAAGATATAACTAGCGGGGGCAATGAGCAGTTATTC. Protein: CSVEDITSGGNEQLF. V usage is TRBV29-1 and J usage is TRBJ2-1, with TRBD2 identical over 11 bases. The germline CDR1 and CDR2 sequences are SQVTM and ANQGSEA. This CDR3 contains 15 residues.

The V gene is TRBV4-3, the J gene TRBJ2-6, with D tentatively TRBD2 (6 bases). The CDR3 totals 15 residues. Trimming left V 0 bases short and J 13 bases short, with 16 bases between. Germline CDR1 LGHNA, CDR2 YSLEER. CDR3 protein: CASSQDRGARRVLTF. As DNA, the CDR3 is TGCGCCAGCAGCCAAGATCGCGGGGCGCGAAGGGTCCTGACTTTC.

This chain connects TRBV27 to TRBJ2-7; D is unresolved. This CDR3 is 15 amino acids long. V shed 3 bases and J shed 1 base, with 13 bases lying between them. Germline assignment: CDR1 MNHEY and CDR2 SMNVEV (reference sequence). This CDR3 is CASSFRRPKSYEQYF. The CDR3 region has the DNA TGTGCCAGCAGTTTCCGGCGACCCAAATCCTACGAGCAGTACTTC.

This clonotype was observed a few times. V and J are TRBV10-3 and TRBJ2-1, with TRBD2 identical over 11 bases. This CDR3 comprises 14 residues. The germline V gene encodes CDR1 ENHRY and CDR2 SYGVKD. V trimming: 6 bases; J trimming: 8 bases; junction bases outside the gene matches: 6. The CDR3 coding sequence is TGTGCCATCAGGCCGGGACTAGCGGTCGATGAGCAGTTCTTC. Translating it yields CAIRPGLAVDEQFF.

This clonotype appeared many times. Written as DNA, the CDR3 is TGTGCCAGCAGTTACTCGTTACGGGAGGGCCCCGATACGCAGTATTTT. It is translated as CASSYSLREGPDTQYF. The V gene is TRBV6-2 or TRBV6-3, the J gene TRBJ2-3, with 8 bases matching TRBD2. CDR1 and CDR2 from the germline V gene are MNHEY and SVGEGT. This CDR3 region has 16 residues. Trimming removed 0 bases from V and 6 bases from J; junction bases left unmatched: 8.

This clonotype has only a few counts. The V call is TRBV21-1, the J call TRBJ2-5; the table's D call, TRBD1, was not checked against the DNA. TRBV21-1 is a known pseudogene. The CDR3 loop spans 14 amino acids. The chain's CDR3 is CASPACRDSTKRYF. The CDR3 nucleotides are TGTGCCAGCCCTGCGTGTAGGGACAGTACCAAGAGGTACTTC.

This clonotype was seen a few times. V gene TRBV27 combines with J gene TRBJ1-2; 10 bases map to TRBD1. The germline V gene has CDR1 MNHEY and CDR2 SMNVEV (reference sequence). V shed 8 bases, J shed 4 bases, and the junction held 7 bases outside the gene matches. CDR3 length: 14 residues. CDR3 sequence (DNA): TGTGCCAGCGGTAGGGACAGGGGATTCTATGGCTACACCTTC. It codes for CASGRDRGFYGYTF.

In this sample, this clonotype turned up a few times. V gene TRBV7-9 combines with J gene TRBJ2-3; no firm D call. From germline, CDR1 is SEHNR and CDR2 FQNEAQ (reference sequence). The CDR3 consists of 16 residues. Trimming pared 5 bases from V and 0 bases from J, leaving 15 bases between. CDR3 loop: CASSPVGALSTDTQYF. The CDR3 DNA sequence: TGTGCCAGCAGCCCCGTTGGCGCCTTAAGCACAGATACGCAGTATTTT.

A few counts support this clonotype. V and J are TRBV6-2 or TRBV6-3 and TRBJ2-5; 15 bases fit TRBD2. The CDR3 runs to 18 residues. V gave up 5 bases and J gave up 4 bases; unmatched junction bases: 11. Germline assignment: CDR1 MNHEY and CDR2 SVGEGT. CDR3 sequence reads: CASSPHPGLAGGGETQYF. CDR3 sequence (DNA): TGTGCCAGCAGTCCACACCCGGGACTAGCGGGAGGAGGAGAGACCCAGTACTTC.